This TCR beta chain was profiled in a study of blood T cell repertoires in COVID-19. Study-level background: Specimens from acute and convalescent COVID-19 originated in the United States, Italy and Spain.

The Seattle site enrolled patients during active infection and followed them longitudinally. As processed by the authors: Amplifying reference gene primers gave estimates of nucleated cell counts. Libraries were prepared by immunoSEQ multiplex PCR; TCRdb keeps only in-frame clonotypes and omits some of them. The DNA was the basis for D and trimming; V, J and clone size are from that table. The sample lists about 98,000 clones, roughly 87% occurring once. Germline V lookup: CDR1 MNHEY, CDR2 SMNVEV (reference sequence). The CDR3 contains 16 residues. Between the trimmed V and J ends, which lost 0 bases and 0 bases, there was a span of 9 bases.

Sequencing used peripheral blood. This TCR derives from a woman aged 45 to 65 with COVID-19, enrolled during active disease. The V gene is TRBV27, the J gene TRBJ2-1; no clear D. For the CDR3, the DNA is TGTGCCAGCAGTTTATCGTTGAGTACCTCCTACAATGAGCAGTTCTTC. It codes for CASSLSLSTSYNEQFF.